The rows below give T cell receptor beta chains drawn from one sample of a study of blood T cell repertoires in COVID-19. Produced via immunoSEQ multiplex PCR; TCRdb's table is partial and in-frame only. The sample yields 150,000 to 200,000 clones, approximately 88% seen once. What was sequenced was PBMCs or T cells enriched from blood (not recorded which). These receptors all come from a woman aged 18-35 years who had recovered from COVID-19. Both conserved end residues are part of each CDR3. The D gene is left open where the match is weak. Size tells how often a clone was seen (once, few, many) or the class of an expanded clone, and some rows leave it out.

clone_size j_call d_call v_call cdr3_nt cdr3_aa
- TRBJ2-5 TRBD2 TRBV3-1/TRBV3-2 TGTGCCAGCAGCCAAGTAGCGGGGGGGTGGGAGACCCAGTACTTC CASSQVAGGWETQYF
- TRBJ2-2 - TRBV18 TGTGCCAGCTCACCTACGGGGGGCTACAACACCGGGGAGCTGTTTTTT CASSPTGGYNTGELFF
- TRBJ1-5 - TRBV9 TGTGCCAGCAGCCAGGGCGGGGGCAATCAGCCCCAGCATTTT CASSQGGGNQPQHF
- TRBJ1-5 - TRBV10-3 TGTGCCATCAGTGATCGGTACAGGAATAATCAGCCCCAGCATTTT CAISDRYRNNQPQHF
- TRBJ2-4 TRBD2 TRBV9 TGTGCCAGCAGCGTAGCTACCAACGGGGGGAAAGGAAACATTCAGTACTTC CASSVATNGGKGNIQYF
- TRBJ1-4 - TRBV3-1/TRBV3-2 TGTGCCAGCAGTTCTAAATACAGTGCAACTAATGAAAAACTGTTTTTT CASSSKYSATNEKLFF
- TRBJ2-2 TRBD2 TRBV2 TGTGCCAGCATGGGGCGGGAGACGACCGGGGAGCTGTTTTTT CASMGRETTGELFF
- TRBJ2-7 TRBD2 TRBV5-1 TGCGCCAGCAGCTCTCTAGGGGGGCTAGCGGGAGGGGCCCCCTACGAGCAGTACTTC CASSSLGGLAGGAPYEQYF
once TRBJ1-5 - TRBV29-1 TGCAGCGTTGTCGATCCCCGGGATAGCAATCAGCCCCAGCATTTT CSVVDPRDSNQPQHF
- TRBJ2-1 TRBD2 TRBV3-1/TRBV3-2 TGTGCCAGCAGCCAATATCCCGGGAGGGCCAAAACTGCCAATGAGCAGTTCTTC CASSQYPGRAKTANEQFF
few TRBJ1-2 - TRBV7-2 TGTGCCAGCAGCGCCGACAGTTCTAACTATGGCTACACCTTC CASSADSSNYGYTF
- TRBJ2-7 TRBD1 TRBV7-6 TGTGCCAGCAGCTCACGGGACAGGGGGTACGAGCAGTACTTC CASSSRDRGYEQYF
- TRBJ1-6 TRBD1 TRBV28 TGTGCCAGCAGTCTATGGACAGGAATGTATAATTCACCCCTCCACTTT CASSLWTGMYNSPLHF
- TRBJ1-1 - TRBV30 TGTGCCTGGAGCCCGGGACACAGGAACACTGAAGCTTTCTTT CAWSPGHRNTEAFF
- TRBJ2-3 - TRBV28 TGTGCCAGCAGTTACAATTACCGAGACACAGCCACAGATACGCAGTATTTT CASSYNYRDTATDTQYF
- TRBJ2-1 - TRBV2 TGTGCCAGCAGTGGCTGGACAGAGTACAATGAGCAGTTCTTC CASSGWTEYNEQFF
- TRBJ1-5 TRBD1 TRBV30 TGTGCCTGGAGTGTTTCAGGGACAGGGGTCCAGCCCCAGCATTTT CAWSVSGTGVQPQHF
- TRBJ2-7 - TRBV6-5 TGTGCCAGTTCGGGACTTACACCCTACGAGCAGTACTTC CASSGLTPYEQYF
- TRBJ2-2 - TRBV27 TGTGCCAGCAAGCTGAAGGGGTGGACAGTGCAACGAAACACCGGGGAGCTGTTTTTT CASKLKGWTVQRNTGELFF
- TRBJ1-1 TRBD1 TRBV7-8 TGTGCCAGCAGCTTATTATCTCTGGGACAGGAAGCTTTCTTT CASSLLSLGQEAFF
- TRBJ1-6 - TRBV6-5 TGTGCCAGCAGTTACGGGGCTAATTCACCCCTCCACTTT CASSYGANSPLHF
- TRBJ2-3 TRBD2 TRBV30 TGTGCCTGGAGGGGAGGGTCTTGGGGCGGCACAGATACGCAGTATTTT CAWRGGSWGGTDTQYF
- TRBJ1-2 - TRBV18 TGTGCCAGCTCACCACCGGGAGGGAACTATGGCTACACCTTC CASSPPGGNYGYTF
- TRBJ1-1 - TRBV7-8 TGTGCCAGCAGCATTCACAGCATGAACACTGAAGCTTTCTTT CASSIHSMNTEAFF
- TRBJ2-1 TRBD2 TRBV25-1 TGTGCCAGCAGTGAGCAGCTAGCGGGAGTTGAGCAGTTCTTC CASSEQLAGVEQFF
- TRBJ2-2 TRBD2 TRBV7-2 TGTGCCAGCAGCTTAGAGAGTAGCGGGATAGGCGGGGAGCTGTTTTTT CASSLESSGIGGELFF
once TRBJ2-5 TRBD2 TRBV11-3 TGTGCCAGCAGCTTACCAGGGACTATCGAAGAGACCCAGTACTTC CASSLPGTIEETQYF
- TRBJ1-1 - TRBV14 TGTGCCAGCAGCCAAGATAGTGGGGGGGCGCGACGAGCTTTCTTT CASSQDSGGARRAFF
- TRBJ2-1 TRBD2 TRBV28 TGTGCCAGCAGTTATCACCCCTTTGGACTAGCGGGGGCCGGGAATGAGCAGTTCTTC CASSYHPFGLAGAGNEQFF